These T cell receptor beta chains were read from a single sample in a study of monozygotic twins with inflammatory bowel disease. TCRdb derives one entry per CDR3 protein from the 5' RACE reads, leaving out DNA. The specimen's table records just over 300,000 distinct CDR3 sequences. Sequenced input: blood. All receptors come from a human donor with ulcerative colitis or Crohn's disease, or a healthy co-twin of an affected twin (not recorded which). Each CDR3 is given with its conserved first and last residue.

J gene | V gene | CDR3 protein
TRBJ1-1 | TRBV23-1 | CASPPPGLSNTEAFF
TRBJ2-3 | TRBV5-1 | CASSLMGGLTDTQYF
TRBJ2-4 | TRBV5-1 | CASSLEVGLNIQYF
TRBJ2-5 | TRBV12-3/TRBV12-4 | CASSLKRRQETQYF
TRBJ2-2 | TRBV18 | CASSPGGHLANTGELFF
TRBJ2-1 | TRBV12-3/TRBV12-4 | CASSLSVNEQFF
TRBJ2-1 | TRBV18 | CASSHPGTGVHEQFF
TRBJ2-7 | TRBV29-1 | CSVDEGNRYEQYF
TRBJ2-7 | TRBV13 | CASSPRWGGYEQYF
TRBJ2-1 | TRBV7-3 | CASSLMGPEGNEQFF